A single sample is the source of the 4 T cell receptor beta chains below, sequenced in a study of T cell repertoires in cytomegalovirus infection (dated by TCRdb to the late 2010s). TCRdb names Illumina HiSeq 1500 as the instrument used. The public reads were quality trimmed at Q25 with fastp and then assembled into clones with MiXCR by TCRdb, keeping productive beta chains. A single entry per CDR3 protein holds the most common genes and DNA from its merged rows. Present in this sample are around 440,000 distinct CDR3 sequences, approximately 10% of which were seen just once. The ten biggest clones cover roughly 10% of the sample. Sequenced input: PBMCs. The receptors derive from a human donor in good health (CMV status not recorded). Some clones in this sample may be carry-over from other donors' samples.

Only a few counts were recorded for this clonotype. The chain links TRBV12-3 or TRBV12-4 to TRBJ1-6; TRBD1 might be the D (5 bases). The CDR3 totals 14 residues. V lost 0 bases and J 7 bases, leaving 7 bases between the germline ends. CDR3 coding DNA: TGTGCCAGCAGTTTAGCCAGGGCCAATTCACCCCTCCACTTT. Encoded protein: CASSLARANSPLHF.

The table lists this clonotype with many counts. The chain couples TRBV5-4 to TRBJ2-1; TRBD2 is a possible D gene (7 bases). The V end was cut by 4 bases, the J end by 8 bases, with 19 bases between. Germline V gene sequence: CDR1 SGHNT, CDR2 YYREEE (reference sequence). This CDR3 is built from 15 residues. CDR3 loop: CASSPAGGGADEQFF. The CDR3 coding sequence is TGTGCCAGCAGCCCTGCTGGCGGGGGCGCGGATGAGCAGTTCTTC.

Details on this clonotype: One end of the junction varies from germline; a read error may be responsible. This chain links TRBV15 with TRBJ2-7; TRBD1 is a possible D gene (5 bases). The CDR3 loop spans 16 amino acids. Germline assignment: CDR1 LNHNV and CDR2 YYDKDF (reference sequence). The CDR3 DNA reads TGTGTCACCAGCAGAGATATACAGGCTCGGTCCTACGAGCAGTACTTC. Translated: CVTSRDIQARSYEQYF. The full variable domain, with the rest looked up from reference TRBV15 and TRBJ2-7, is DAMVIQNPRYQVTQFGKPVTLSCSQTLNHNVMYWYQQKSSQAPKLLFHYYDKDFNNEADTPDNFQSRRPNTSFCFLDIRSPGLGDTAMYLCVTSRDIQARSYEQYFGPGTRLTVT.

The table lists this clonotype with many counts. The chain uses TRBV11-2 and TRBJ2-5; D possibly corresponds to TRBD1 (5 bases). The CDR3 is 16 residues long. Trimming took 3 bases from V and 0 from J, leaving 14 bases between them. Germline CDR1 and CDR2: SGHAT and FQNNGV. CDR3 sequence reads: CASSFGQGFYQETQYF. CDR3 bases: TGTGCCAGCAGCTTTGGCCAGGGCTTCTACCAAGAGACCCAGTACTTC.